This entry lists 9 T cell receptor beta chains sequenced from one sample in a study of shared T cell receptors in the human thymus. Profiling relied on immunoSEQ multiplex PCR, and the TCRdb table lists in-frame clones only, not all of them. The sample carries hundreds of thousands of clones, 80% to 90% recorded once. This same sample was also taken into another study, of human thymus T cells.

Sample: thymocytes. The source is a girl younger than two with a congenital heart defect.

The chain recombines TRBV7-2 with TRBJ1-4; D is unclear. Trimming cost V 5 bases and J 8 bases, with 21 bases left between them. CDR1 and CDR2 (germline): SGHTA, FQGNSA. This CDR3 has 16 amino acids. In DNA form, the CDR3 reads TGTGCCAGCAGCCTCCAAAGGAGAGAAGGGAGCGAAAAACTGTTTTTT. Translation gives CASSLQRREGSEKLFF.

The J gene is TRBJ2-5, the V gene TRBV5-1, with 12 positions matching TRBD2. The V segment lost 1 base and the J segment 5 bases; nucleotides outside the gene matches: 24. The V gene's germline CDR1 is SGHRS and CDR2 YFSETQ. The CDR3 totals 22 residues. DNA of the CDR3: TGCGCCAGCAGCTTGCCCCGGACTAGCGGGGCCTATGGGCCCATCCTCGGGGAGACCCAGTACTTC. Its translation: CASSLPRTSGAYGPILGETQYF.

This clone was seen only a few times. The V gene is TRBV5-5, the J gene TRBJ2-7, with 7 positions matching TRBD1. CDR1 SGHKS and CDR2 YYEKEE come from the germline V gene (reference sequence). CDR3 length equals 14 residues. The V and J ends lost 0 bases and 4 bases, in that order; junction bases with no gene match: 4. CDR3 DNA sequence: TGTGCCAGCAGCTTGGGACAGGGCATGTACGAGCAGTACTTC. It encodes CASSLGQGMYEQYF. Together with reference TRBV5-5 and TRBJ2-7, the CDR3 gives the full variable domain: DAGVTQSPTHLIKTRGQQVTLRCSPISGHKSVSWYQQVLGQGPQFIFQYYEKEERGRGNFPDRFSARQFPNYSSELNVNALLLGDSALYLCASSLGQGMYEQYFGPGTRLTVT.

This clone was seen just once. CDR3 sequence: CASSPPGLGGPFYEQYF. CDR3 bases: TGTGCCAGCTCACCACCTGGTCTAGGAGGCCCTTTTTACGAGCAGTACTTC. The genes are TRBV18 and TRBJ2-7; TRBD2 is a possible D gene (5 bases). CDR3 length: 17 residues. Trimming shortened V by 0 bases and J by 4 bases, and 19 bases separated the two germline ends. CDR1 is KGHSH and CDR2 is LQKENI in the germline V gene.

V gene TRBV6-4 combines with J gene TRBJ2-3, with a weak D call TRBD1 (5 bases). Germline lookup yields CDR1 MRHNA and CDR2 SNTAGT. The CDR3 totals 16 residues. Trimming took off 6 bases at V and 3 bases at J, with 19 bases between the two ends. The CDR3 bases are TGTGCCAGCAGCCAAACCCCTAGTAGGGGAACAGATACGCAGTATTTT. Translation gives CASSQTPSRGTDTQYF.

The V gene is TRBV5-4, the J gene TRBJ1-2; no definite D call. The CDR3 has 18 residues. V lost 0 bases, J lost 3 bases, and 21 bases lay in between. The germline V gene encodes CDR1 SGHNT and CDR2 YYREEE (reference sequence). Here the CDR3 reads CASSLAPGYVDGDYGYTF. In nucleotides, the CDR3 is TGTGCCAGCAGCTTGGCCCCGGGATACGTGGACGGCGACTATGGCTACACCTTC.

Here the CDR3 reads CASSQASGRGTEAFF. In nucleotides, the CDR3 is TGCGCCAGCAGCCAGGCCTCAGGCAGGGGGACTGAAGCTTTCTTT. The chain couples TRBV4-3 to TRBJ1-1; TRBD1 agrees at 7 bases. Germline CDR1 is LGHNA and CDR2 is YSLEER. The V segment lost 3 bases and the J segment 5 bases; nucleotides outside the gene matches: 9. The CDR3 consists of 15 residues.

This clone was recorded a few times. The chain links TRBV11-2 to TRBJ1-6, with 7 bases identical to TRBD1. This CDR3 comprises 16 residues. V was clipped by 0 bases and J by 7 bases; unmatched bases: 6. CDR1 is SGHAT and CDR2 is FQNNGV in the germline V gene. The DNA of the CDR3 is TGTGCCAGCAGCTTAGACGAGGGGACAGTAAATTCACCCCTCCACTTT. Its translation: CASSLDEGTVNSPLHF.

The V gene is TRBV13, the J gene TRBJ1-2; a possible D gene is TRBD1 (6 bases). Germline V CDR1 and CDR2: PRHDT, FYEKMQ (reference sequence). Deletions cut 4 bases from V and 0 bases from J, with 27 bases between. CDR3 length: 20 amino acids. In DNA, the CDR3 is TGTGCCAGCAGCTCCCCTCTTAAGGACAGATTCTCCCCAGCTAACTATGGCTACACCTTC. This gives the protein CASSSPLKDRFSPANYGYTF.